A selection of T cell receptor beta chains follows, all from one sample in a study of T cell responses to AZD1222 COVID-19 vaccine. TCRdb's copy holds only in-frame clones and misses some; the assay was immunoSEQ multiplex PCR. This sample yields about 54,000 clones, of which about 90% are seen a single time; 13% to 15% belongs to the top ten. Sequencing used peripheral blood, obtained 28 days after the second AZD1222 dose. The receptors stem from an adult who received the AZD1222 COVID-19 vaccine. Both conserved end residues are part of each CDR3. D genes are given only for firm matches. Size is stated for part of the rows, as once, few or many counts, or as a class when the clone is expanded.

>14|TRBV2|.|TRBJ2-7|TRBD2
CASSPGTSGYEQYF
TGTGCCAGCAGCCCCGGGACTAGCGGCTACGAGCAGTACTTC
>16|TRBV5-1|.|TRBJ2-6|TRBD2
CASTFGGSAGANVLTF
TGCGCCAGCACCTTCGGGGGGTCGGCCGGGGCCAACGTCCTGACTTTC
>13|TRBV29-1|.|TRBJ1-2|.
CSAPEPQVDGYTF
TGCAGCGCCCCGGAGCCCCAGGTGGATGGCTACACCTTC
>15|TRBV5-1|.|TRBJ1-2|.
CASSPSEGRVYGYTF
TGCGCCAGCAGCCCTAGTGAGGGACGGGTCTATGGCTACACCTTC
>15|TRBV5-1|.|TRBJ1-2|.
CASSLEGSNDSGYTF
TGCGCCAGCAGCTTGGAGGGTTCAAATGATAGTGGCTACACCTTC
>13|TRBV2|.|TRBJ2-3|TRBD2
CARGGLAGATQYF
TGTGCCAGGGGGGGACTAGCGGGAGCAACGCAGTATTTT
>15|TRBV5-1|few|TRBJ2-2|TRBD1
CASSLRGRNTGELFF
TGCGCCAGCAGCCTCAGGGGGCGGAACACCGGGGAGCTGTTTTTT
>11|TRBV20-1|once|TRBJ2-3|.
CSASPGDTQYF
TGCAGTGCTAGTCCGGGGGATACGCAGTATTTT
>12|TRBV5-4|.|TRBJ1-2|TRBD1
CASSLTGIRYTF
TGTGCCAGCAGCCTGACAGGGATACGGTACACCTTC
>14|TRBV28|once|TRBJ1-2|.
CASTISGARYGYTF
TGTGCCAGCACTATTTCAGGGGCCCGCTATGGCTACACCTTC
>15|TRBV18|.|TRBJ2-3|TRBD2
CASSPASGRADTQYF
TGTGCCAGCTCACCAGCTAGCGGGAGGGCAGATACGCAGTATTTT
>15|TRBV23-1|.|TRBJ1-4|.
CASSQSRGRDEKLFF
TGCGCCAGCAGTCAATCCCGGGGTCGGGATGAAAAACTGTTTTTT
>18|TRBV7-6|.|TRBJ2-1|.
CASSLSGAGPSSYNEQFF
TGTGCCAGCAGCTTAAGTGGCGCGGGGCCGAGCTCCTACAATGAGCAGTTCTTC
>13|TRBV29-1|.|TRBJ2-3|.
CSVPGQGGDTQYF
TGCAGCGTTCCAGGGCAGGGAGGCGATACGCAGTATTTT
>11|TRBV4-2|.|TRBJ2-3|.
CASSQRDTQYF
TGTGCCAGCAGCCAAAGAGATACGCAGTATTTT
>15|TRBV7-6|once|TRBJ1-4|.
CASSLSVLATEKLFF
TGTGCCAGCAGCTTAAGTGTCCTAGCTACCGAAAAACTGTTTTTT
>16|TRBV11-3|.|TRBJ2-2|.
CASSPSPGGRTGELFF
TGTGCCAGCAGTCCTTCACCGGGTGGTCGGACCGGGGAGCTGTTTTTT
>15|TRBV5-1|.|TRBJ2-2|.
CASSLGAANTGELFF
TGCGCCAGCAGCTTAGGCGCGGCGAACACCGGGGAGCTGTTTTTT
>18|TRBV24-1|.|TRBJ2-1|TRBD2
CATSDSNRLAGVYNEQFF
TGTGCCACCAGTGATTCCAATCGACTAGCGGGAGTTTACAATGAGCAGTTCTTC
>13|TRBV19|.|TRBJ2-1|TRBD1
CASTDRPDNEQFF
TGTGCCAGCACGGACAGGCCCGACAATGAGCAGTTCTTC
>13|TRBV2|.|TRBJ1-1|.
CASRVGRAAEAFF
TGTGCCAGCAGAGTGGGGAGGGCAGCTGAAGCTTTCTTT
>14|TRBV21-1|.|TRBJ1-2|.
CASRRQGAEYGYTF
TGTGCCAGCAGGCGACAGGGGGCTGAATACGGCTACACCTTC